This T cell receptor (beta chain) was profiled in a study of blood T cells in healthy people across ages. This CDR3 has 15 amino acids. Germline V gene sequence: CDR1 MNHEY, CDR2 SMNVEV (reference sequence). The V and J ends lost 0 bases and 4 bases respectively, with 11 bases between them. A second roughly 6 to 12 cycle PCR used barcoded and J-beta primers. Via MiXCR, TCRdb re-called the 5' RACE reads, giving one row per CDR3 protein. The sample has more than 800,000 distinct CDR3 sequences, 35% to 50% seen once; the top ten hold approximately 17%. Samples each had at least 5 micrograms of total RNA extracted.

The sample comprised blood. The gene calls are TRBV27 and TRBJ2-3; the D gene is possibly TRBD2 (5 bases). This TCR was sampled from a woman aged 60-70 years in good health. The CDR3 protein is CASSLSPLGADTQYF. CDR3 nucleotide sequence: TGTGCCAGCAGTTTATCGCCCCTCGGGGCAGATACGCAGTATTTT.